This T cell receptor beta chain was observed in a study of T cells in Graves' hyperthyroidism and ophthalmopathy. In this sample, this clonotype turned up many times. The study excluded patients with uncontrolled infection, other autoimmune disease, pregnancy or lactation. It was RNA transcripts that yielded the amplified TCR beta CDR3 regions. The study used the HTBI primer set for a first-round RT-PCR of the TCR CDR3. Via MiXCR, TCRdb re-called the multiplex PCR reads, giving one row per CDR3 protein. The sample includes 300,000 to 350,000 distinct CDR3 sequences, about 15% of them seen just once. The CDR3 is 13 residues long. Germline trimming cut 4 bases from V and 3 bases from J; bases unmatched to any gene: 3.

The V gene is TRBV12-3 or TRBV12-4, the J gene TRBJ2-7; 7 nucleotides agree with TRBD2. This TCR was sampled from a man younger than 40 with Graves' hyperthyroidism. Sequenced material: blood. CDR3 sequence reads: CASSSGDYYEQYF. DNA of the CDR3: TGTGCCAGCAGTTCCGGGGACTACTACGAGCAGTACTTC.